This TCR beta chain was captured in a study of radiation and T cells in renal cell carcinoma. Sequencing was performed with immunoSEQ multiplex PCR; in TCRdb, only in-frame clones are kept and a portion is missing. The sample has around 76,000 clones, around 76% seen once. Study-wide results and limits: From baseline, blood top tumor clonotypes peaked at 2 weeks post-radiation.

This clone was detected once. Its cognate antigen is unknown. The sample contains more than one DNA sequence encoding this CDR3. As to time point: blood 2 weeks post-SBRT. Indicated treatment: 15 Gy SBRT to primary tumor, nephrectomy 4 weeks later. Radiation-treated patients gave blood at baseline, week 2 and week 4. This renal cell carcinoma was of the clear cell type. V lost 3 bases to trimming and J lost 3 bases; unmatched junction nucleotides: 4. The CDR3 has 15 amino acids. Germline values: CDR1 SGHRS, CDR2 YFSETQ. This TCR was sampled from a man in his 60s with renal cell carcinoma. The chain combines TRBV5-1 with TRBJ2-1; 9 bases line up with TRBD2. The source was blood, collected from a patient whose treatment included radiotherapy and nephrectomy. The CDR3 DNA is TGCGCCAGCAGCTCTCAGCGGGGGGACTACAATGAGCAGTTCTTC. It codes for CASSSQRGDYNEQFF.